The present entry profiles one T cell receptor (beta chain) with its context. The antigen is unknown. These data originate in a study of blood T cells in healthy people across ages. Study observations and caveats: Both higher diversity and more naive CD4+ cells marked long-lived donors when set against aged donors. When one million T cells were used, diversity estimates were thought to be underestimates.

Donor samples were obtained from healthy Caucasian individuals from Russia, aged about 6 to 95. V was trimmed by 3 bases and J by 13 bases, leaving 13 bases between them. In germline, CDR1 is MNHNS, CDR2 SASEGT. This CDR3 region has 13 residues. PCR was performed a second time for roughly 7 to 12 cycles using a sample-barcoded 5' primer and a J-beta primer mix. TCRdb fed the 5' RACE reads into MiXCR, producing one record per CDR3 protein. This sample yields fewer than 1,200,000 distinct CDR3 sequences, of which under 30% are seen a single time; around 0.7% belongs to the top ten. The data also belong to a second study, concerning T cells of mothers and their children. That source reports: Amplification in the second PCR used the M1S primer, which added sample barcodes and 2-4 random nucleotides.

This chain joins TRBV6-1 and TRBJ1-6, with D unresolved. Sequencing was performed on blood. The sequence was obtained from a girl aged 2-15 years in good health. DNA of the CDR3: TGTGCCAGCAGTGACAGCCAGTTTGTCCCCCTCCACTTT. It yields the protein CASSDSQFVPLHF.